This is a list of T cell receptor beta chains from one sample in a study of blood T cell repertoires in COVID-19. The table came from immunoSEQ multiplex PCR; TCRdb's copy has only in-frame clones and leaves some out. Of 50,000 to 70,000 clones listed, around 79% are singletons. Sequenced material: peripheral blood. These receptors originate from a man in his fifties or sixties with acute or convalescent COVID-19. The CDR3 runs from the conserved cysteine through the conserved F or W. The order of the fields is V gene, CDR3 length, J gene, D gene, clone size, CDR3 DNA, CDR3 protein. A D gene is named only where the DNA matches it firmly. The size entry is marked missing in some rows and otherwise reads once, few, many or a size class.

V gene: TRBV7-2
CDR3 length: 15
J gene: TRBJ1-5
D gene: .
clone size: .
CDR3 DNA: TGTGCCAGCAGCTTAAATACAGTAAGCAATCAGCCCCAGCATTTT
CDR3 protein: CASSLNTVSNQPQHF

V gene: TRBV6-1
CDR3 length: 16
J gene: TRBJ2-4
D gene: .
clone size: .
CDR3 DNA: TGTGCCAGCAGCGAATGGCAGGGGATAGACAAAAACATTCAGTACTTC
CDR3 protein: CASSEWQGIDKNIQYF

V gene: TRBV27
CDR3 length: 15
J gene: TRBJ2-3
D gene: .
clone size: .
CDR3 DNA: TGTGCCAGCAGTTTATACGGGACTCGCACAGATACGCAGTATTTT
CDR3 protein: CASSLYGTRTDTQYF

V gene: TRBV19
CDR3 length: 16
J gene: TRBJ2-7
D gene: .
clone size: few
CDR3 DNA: TGTGCCAGTAGTACCTACTTGCGGCCGTTAACCTACGAGCAGTACTTC
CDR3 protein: CASSTYLRPLTYEQYF

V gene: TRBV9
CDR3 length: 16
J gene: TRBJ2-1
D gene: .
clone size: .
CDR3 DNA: TGTGCCAGCAGCCCATCTGGGGGGATAGGAGACAATGAGCAGTTCTTC
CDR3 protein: CASSPSGGIGDNEQFF

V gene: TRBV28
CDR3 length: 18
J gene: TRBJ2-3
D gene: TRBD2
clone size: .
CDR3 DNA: TGTGCCAGCTATCCCCCCTCGGGACTAGCGGGAGGTCAAGATACGCAGTATTTT
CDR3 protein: CASYPPSGLAGGQDTQYF

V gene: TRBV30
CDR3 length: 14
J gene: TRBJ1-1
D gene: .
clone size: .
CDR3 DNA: TGTGCCTGGAGTGTACCTTTGAGGGCGGGTATGCCTTTCTTT
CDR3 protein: CAWSVPLRAGMPFF

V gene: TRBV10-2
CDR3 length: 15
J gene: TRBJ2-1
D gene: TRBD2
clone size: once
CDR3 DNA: TGCGCCAGCAGTGAGCCGGGACTAGCGGGATATGAGCAGTTCTTC
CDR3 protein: CASSEPGLAGYEQFF

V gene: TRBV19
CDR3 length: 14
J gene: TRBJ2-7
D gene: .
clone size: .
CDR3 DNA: TGTGCCAGTAGTATTAGGGACTCCTCCTACGAGCAGTACTTC
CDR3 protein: CASSIRDSSYEQYF

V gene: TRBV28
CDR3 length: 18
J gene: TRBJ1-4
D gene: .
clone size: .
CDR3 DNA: TGTGCCAGCAGACGGACAGTCCTTACCGATCCAACTAATGAAAAACTGTTTTTT
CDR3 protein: CASRRTVLTDPTNEKLFF

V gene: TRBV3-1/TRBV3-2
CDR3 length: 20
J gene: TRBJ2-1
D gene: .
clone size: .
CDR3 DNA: TGTGCCAGCAGCCCTCTCAGAGGCACTAGGAGTACCGTACCCTACAATGAGCAGTTCTTC
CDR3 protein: CASSPLRGTRSTVPYNEQFF

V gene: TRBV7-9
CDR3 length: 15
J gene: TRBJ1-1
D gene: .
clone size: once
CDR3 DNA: TGTGCCAGCAGCTTTCGCGGGGCTGCGAACACTGAAGCTTTCTTT
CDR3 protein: CASSFRGAANTEAFF

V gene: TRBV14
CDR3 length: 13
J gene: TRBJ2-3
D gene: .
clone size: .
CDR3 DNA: TGTGCCAGCAGCTCTACTATCACAGATACGCAGTATTTT
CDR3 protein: CASSSTITDTQYF

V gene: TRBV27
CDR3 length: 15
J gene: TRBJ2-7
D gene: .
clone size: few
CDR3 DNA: TGTGCCAGCAGTTTAAGGTCAGGGGCCCTAAGCGAGCAGTACTTC
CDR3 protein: CASSLRSGALSEQYF

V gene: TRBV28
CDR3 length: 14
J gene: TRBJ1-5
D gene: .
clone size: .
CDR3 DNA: TGTGCCAGCCAGGACGGAGGGTGGAATCAGCCCCAGCATTTT
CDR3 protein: CASQDGGWNQPQHF

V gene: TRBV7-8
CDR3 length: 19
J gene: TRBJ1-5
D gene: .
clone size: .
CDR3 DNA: TGTGCCAGCAGCTTAGGTTGGGGACAACGGACCGAGAGCAATCAGCCCCAGCATTTT
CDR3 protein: CASSLGWGQRTESNQPQHF

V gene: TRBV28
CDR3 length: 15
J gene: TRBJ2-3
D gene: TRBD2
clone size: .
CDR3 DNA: TGTGCCAGCACCTCAGCGGGAGTGACAGGAGATACGCAGTATTTT
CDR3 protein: CASTSAGVTGDTQYF

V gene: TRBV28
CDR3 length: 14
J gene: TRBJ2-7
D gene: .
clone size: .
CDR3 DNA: TGTGCCAGCATACCGACAGGTGGCTCCTACGAGCAGTACTTC
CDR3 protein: CASIPTGGSYEQYF

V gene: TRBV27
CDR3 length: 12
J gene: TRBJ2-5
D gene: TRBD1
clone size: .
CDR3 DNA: TGTGCCATCGCAGGGGGCATGGAGACCCAGTACTTC
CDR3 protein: CAIAGGMETQYF

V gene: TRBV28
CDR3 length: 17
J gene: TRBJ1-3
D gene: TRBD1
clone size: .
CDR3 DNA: TGTGCCAGCAGTGAATCCCGGACAGGCCGCGTTGGGGGGACCATATATTTT
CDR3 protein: CASSESRTGRVGGTIYF

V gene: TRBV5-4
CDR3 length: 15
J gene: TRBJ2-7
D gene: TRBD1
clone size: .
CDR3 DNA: TGTGCCAGCAGCCCCCGGACAGGACCCTCCTACGAGCAGTACTTC
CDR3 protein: CASSPRTGPSYEQYF

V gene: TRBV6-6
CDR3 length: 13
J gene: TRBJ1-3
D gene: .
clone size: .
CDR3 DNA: TGTGCCAGCAAGTCTATCTCTGGAAACACCATATATTTT
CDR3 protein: CASKSISGNTIYF

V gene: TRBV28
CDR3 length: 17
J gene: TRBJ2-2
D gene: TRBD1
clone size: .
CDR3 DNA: TGTGCCAGCAGTGCTCTGGAGACAGGGGGGGACACCGGGGAGCTGTTTTTT
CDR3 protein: CASSALETGGDTGELFF

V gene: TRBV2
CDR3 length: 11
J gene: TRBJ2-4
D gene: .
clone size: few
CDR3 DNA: TGTGCCAGCAGTGAACAGGGTATCACGAACTTC
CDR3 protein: CASSEQGITNF

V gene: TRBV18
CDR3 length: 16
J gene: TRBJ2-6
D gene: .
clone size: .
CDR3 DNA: TGTGCCAGCTCACCCCTCACAGGCTCTGGGGCCAACGTCCTGACTTTC
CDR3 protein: CASSPLTGSGANVLTF

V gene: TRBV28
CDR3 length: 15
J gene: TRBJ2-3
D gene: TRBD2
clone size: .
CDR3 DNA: TGTGCCAGCAGTTTCCGGCGGGAGACCACAGATACGCAGTATTTT
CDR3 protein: CASSFRRETTDTQYF

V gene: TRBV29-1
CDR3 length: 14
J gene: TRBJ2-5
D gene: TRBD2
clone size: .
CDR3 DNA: TGCAGCGTTTTGGGGGGGACTTCCGAAGGGACCCAGTACTTC
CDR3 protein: CSVLGGTSEGTQYF

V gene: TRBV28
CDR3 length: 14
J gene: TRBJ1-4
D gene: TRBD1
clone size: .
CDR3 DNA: TGTGCCAGCAGGCGAGACAGGGGCGGTGAAAAACTGTTTTTT
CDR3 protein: CASRRDRGGEKLFF

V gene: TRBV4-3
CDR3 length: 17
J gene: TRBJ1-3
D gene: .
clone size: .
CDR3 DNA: TGCGCCAGCAGCCAAGAAGTCAGGCGCAGCTCTGGAAACACCATATATTTT
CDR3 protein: CASSQEVRRSSGNTIYF

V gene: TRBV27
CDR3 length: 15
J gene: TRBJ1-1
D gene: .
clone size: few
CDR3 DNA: TGTGCCAGCAGGGAGGAGAGGTTCGGGGACACTGAAGCTTTCTTT
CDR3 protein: CASREERFGDTEAFF

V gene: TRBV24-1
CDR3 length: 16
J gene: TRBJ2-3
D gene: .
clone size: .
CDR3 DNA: TGTGCCACCAGTGGCCCAGAGATAGCGGGCACAGATACGCAGTATTTT
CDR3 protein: CATSGPEIAGTDTQYF

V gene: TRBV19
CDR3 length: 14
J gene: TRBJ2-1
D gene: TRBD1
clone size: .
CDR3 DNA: TGTGCCAGTAGTCACGGGACAGGTCACAATGAGCAGTTCTTC
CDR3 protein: CASSHGTGHNEQFF

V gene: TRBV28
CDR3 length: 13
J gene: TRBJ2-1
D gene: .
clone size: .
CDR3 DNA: TGTGCCAGCGGGGGGTCTACACACAATGAGCAGTTCTTC
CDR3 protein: CASGGSTHNEQFF

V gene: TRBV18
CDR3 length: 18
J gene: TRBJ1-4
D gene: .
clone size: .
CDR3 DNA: TGTGCCAGCTCACAGCTGAGGCGAAGTTCGGCAACTAATGAAAAACTGTTTTTT
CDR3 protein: CASSQLRRSSATNEKLFF

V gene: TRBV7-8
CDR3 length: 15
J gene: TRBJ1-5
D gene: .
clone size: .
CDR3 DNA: TGTGCCAGCAGCTCACAGAGTTATAGCAATCAGCCCCAGCATTTT
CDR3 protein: CASSSQSYSNQPQHF

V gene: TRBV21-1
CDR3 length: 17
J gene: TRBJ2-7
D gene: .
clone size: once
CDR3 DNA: TGTGCCAGCAGCAAAGGGGTTAGGCGGGAGGGCTCCTACGAGCAGTACTTC
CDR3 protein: CASSKGVRREGSYEQYF

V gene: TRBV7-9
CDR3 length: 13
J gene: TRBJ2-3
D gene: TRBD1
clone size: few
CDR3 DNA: TGTGCCAACAGGGGGCCACTAACAGATACGCAGTATTTT
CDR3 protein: CANRGPLTDTQYF

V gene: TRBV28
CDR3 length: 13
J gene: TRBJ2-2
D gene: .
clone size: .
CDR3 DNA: TGTGCCAGCACTCGAACCGGGGGCGGGGAGCTGTTTTTT
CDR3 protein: CASTRTGGGELFF

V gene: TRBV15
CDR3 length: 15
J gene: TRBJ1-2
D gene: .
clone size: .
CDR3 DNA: TGTGCCACCAGCAGAGCAGTTGGACACCGCTATGGCTACACCTTC
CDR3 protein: CATSRAVGHRYGYTF

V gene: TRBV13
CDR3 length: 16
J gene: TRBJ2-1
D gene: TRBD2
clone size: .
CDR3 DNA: TGTGCCAGCAGCTTAGGCCCTAGCGGGACCATCAATGAGCAGTTCTTC
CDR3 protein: CASSLGPSGTINEQFF

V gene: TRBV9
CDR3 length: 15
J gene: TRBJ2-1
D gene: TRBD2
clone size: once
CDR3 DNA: TGTGCCAGCAGCGTTGTGAGCGGGGGGTACAATGAGCAGTTCTTC
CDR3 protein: CASSVVSGGYNEQFF

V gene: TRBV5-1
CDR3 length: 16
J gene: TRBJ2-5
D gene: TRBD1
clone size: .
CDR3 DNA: TGCGCCAGCAGCTTGGGGGACAGGACAGATCGGGAGACCCAGTACTTC
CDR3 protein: CASSLGDRTDRETQYF

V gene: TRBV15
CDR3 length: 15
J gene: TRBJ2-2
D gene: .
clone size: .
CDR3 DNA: TGTGCCACCAGCAGAGTGACAGGAGACACCGGGGAGCTGTTTTTT
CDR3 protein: CATSRVTGDTGELFF

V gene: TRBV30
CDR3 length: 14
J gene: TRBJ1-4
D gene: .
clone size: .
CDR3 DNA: TGTGCCTGGAGTGTGGGCAGCCGGAATGAAAAACTGTTTTTT
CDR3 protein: CAWSVGSRNEKLFF

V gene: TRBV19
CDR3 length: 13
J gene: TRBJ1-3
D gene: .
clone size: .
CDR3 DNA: TGTGCCAGTAGCAAGAGCTCTGGAAACACCATATATTTT
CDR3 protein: CASSKSSGNTIYF

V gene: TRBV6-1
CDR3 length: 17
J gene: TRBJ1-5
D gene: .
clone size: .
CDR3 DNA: TGTGCCAGCAGTAAAGAACGGCCTACAGCTCCGAATCAGCCCCAGCATTTT
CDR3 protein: CASSKERPTAPNQPQHF

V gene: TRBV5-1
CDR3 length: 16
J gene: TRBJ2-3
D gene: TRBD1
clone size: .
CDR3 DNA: TGCGCCAGCAGCCCACCCGGGACAGGGGGCACAGATACGCAGTATTTT
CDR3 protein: CASSPPGTGGTDTQYF

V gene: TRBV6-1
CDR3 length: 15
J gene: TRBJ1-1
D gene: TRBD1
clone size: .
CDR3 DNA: TGTGCCAGCAGTGAAGTCTACCCGGGACAGGGTGAAGCTTTCTTT
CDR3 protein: CASSEVYPGQGEAFF

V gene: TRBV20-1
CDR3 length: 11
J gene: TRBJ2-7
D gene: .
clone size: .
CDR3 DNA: TGCAGTGCTAGTCCCGGGGATGAGCAGTACTTC
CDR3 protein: CSASPGDEQYF

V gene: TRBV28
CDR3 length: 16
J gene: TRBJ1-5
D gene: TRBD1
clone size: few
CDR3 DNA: TGTGCCAGCAGTTTATTGGGACAGGGGACGGATCAGCCCCAGCATTTT
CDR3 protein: CASSLLGQGTDQPQHF

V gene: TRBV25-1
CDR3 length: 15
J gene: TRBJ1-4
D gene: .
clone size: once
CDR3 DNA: TGTGCCAGCAGTGACGCCCGAGCATTAGAAGAAAAACTGTTTTTT
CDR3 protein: CASSDARALEEKLFF

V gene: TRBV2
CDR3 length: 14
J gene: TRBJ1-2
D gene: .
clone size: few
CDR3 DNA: TGTGCCAGCAGTGAGTGGAGGGATCCCTATGGCTACACCTTC
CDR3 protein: CASSEWRDPYGYTF

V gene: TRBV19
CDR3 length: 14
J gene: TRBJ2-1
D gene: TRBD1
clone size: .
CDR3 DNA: TGTGCCAGTAGTCCGACGGGACAGAACATTGAGCAGTTCTTC
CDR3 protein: CASSPTGQNIEQFF

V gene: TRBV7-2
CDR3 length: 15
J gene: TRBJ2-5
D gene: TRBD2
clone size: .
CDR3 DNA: TGTGCCAGCAGCACTAGCGGAGGGGGTTTGGAGACCCAGTACTTC
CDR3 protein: CASSTSGGGLETQYF